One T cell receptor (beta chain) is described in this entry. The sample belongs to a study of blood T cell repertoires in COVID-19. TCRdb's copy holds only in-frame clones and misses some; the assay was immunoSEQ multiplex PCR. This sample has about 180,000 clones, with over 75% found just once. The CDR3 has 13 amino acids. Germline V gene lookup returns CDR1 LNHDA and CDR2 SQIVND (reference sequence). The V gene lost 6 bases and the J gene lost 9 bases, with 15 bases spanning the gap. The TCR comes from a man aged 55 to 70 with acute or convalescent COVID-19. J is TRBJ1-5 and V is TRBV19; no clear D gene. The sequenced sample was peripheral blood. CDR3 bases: TGTGCCAGTAGCCTTCTGTCCCCCTCGCCCCAGCATTTT. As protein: CASSLLSPSPQHF.